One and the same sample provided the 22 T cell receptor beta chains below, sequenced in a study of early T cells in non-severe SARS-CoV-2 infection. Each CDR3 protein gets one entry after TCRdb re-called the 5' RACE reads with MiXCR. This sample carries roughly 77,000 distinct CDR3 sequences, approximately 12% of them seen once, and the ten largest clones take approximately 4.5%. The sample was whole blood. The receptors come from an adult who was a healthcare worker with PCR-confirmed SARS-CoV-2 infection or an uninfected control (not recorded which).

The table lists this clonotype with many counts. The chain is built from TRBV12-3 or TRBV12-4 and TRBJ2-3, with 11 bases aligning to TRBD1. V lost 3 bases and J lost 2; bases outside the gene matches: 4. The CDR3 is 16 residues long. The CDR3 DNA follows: TGTGCCAGCAGTTTCCGGACAGGGGGCTTCACAGATACGCAGTATTTT. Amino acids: CASSFRTGGFTDTQYF.

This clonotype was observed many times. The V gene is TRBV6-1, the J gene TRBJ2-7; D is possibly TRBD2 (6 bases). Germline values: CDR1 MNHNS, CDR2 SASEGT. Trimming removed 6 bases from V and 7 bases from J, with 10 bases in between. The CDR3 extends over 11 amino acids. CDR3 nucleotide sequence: TGTGCCAGCAGGGGGGGTCGGGAGCAGTACTTC. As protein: CASRGGREQYF.

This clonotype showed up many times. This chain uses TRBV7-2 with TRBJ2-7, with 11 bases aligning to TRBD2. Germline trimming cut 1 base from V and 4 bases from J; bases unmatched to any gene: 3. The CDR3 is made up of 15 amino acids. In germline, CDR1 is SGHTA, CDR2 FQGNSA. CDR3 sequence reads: CASSLGLAGPYEQYF. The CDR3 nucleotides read TGTGCCAGCAGCTTAGGACTAGCGGGACCGTACGAGCAGTACTTC.

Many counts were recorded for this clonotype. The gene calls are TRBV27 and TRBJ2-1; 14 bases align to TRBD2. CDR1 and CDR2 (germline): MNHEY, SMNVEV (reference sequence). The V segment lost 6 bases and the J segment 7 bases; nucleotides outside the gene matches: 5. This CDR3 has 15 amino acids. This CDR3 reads CASSRGLAGENEQFF. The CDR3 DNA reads TGTGCCAGCAGCCGGGGACTAGCGGGAGAAAATGAGCAGTTCTTC.

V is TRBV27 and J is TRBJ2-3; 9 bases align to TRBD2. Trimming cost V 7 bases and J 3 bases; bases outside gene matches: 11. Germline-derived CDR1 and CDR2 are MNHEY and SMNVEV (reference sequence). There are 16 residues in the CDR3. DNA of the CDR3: TGTGCCAGCAATTTGGGTAGCGGGGGCCGGACAGATACGCAGTATTTT. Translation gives CASNLGSGGRTDTQYF.

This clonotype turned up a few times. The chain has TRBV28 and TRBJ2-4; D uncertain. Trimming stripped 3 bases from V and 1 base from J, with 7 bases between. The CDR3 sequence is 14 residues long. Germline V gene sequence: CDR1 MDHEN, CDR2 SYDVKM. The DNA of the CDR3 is TGTGCCAGCAGTTTCTTCGAGGCCAAAAACATTCAGTACTTC. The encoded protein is CASSFFEAKNIQYF.

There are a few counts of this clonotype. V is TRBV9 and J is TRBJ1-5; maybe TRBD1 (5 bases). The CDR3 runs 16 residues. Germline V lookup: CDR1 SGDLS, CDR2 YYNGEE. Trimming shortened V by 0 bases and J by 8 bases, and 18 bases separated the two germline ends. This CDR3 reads CASSVGARDGLEPQHF. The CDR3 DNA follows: TGTGCCAGCAGCGTAGGGGCACGGGACGGCCTTGAGCCCCAGCATTTT.

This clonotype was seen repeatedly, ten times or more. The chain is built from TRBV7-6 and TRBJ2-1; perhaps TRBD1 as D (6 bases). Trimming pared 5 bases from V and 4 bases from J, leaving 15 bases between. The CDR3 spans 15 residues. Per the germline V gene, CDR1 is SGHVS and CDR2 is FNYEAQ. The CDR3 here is CASSPRRGSYNEQFF. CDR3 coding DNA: TGTGCCAGCAGCCCCCGCAGGGGATCATACAATGAGCAGTTCTTC.

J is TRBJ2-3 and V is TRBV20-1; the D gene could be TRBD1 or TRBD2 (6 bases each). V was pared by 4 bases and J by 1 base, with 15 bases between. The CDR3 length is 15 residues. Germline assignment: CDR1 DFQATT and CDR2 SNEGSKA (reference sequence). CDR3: CSAKRGRWGTDTQYF. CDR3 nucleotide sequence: TGCAGTGCTAAAAGGGGGAGGTGGGGCACAGATACGCAGTATTTT.

CDR3 DNA: TGTGCCAGCAGCTTAGACCAGGGGACAGATACGCAGTATTTT. Protein product: CASSLDQGTDTQYF. V is TRBV7-2 and J is TRBJ2-3; perhaps TRBD1 as D (6 bases). Trimming shortened V by 1 base and J by 3 bases, and 8 bases separated the two germline ends. The CDR3 runs to 14 residues. In germline, CDR1 is SGHTA, CDR2 FQGNSA. Looking up the rest from reference TRBV7-2 and TRBJ2-3 gives the full variable domain: GAGVSQSPSNKVTEKGKDVELRCDPISGHTALYWYRQSLGQGLEFLIYFQGNSAPDKSGLPSDRFSAERTGGSVSTLTIQRTQQEDSAVYLCASSLDQGTDTQYFGPGTRLTVL.

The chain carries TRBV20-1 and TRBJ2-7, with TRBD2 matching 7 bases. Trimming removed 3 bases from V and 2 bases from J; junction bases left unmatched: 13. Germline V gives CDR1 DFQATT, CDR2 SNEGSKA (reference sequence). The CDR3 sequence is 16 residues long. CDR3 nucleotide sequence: TGCAGTGCTAGTGGGCAGGAAAGCGGACTAGCCTACGAGCAGTACTTC. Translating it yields CSASGQESGLAYEQYF.

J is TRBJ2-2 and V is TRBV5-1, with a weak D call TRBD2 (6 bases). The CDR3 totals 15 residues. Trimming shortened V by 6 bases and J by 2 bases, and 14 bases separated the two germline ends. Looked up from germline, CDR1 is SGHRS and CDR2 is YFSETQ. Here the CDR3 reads CASNARDPNTGELFF. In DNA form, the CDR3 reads TGCGCCAGCAATGCGCGGGACCCTAACACCGGGGAGCTGTTTTTT.

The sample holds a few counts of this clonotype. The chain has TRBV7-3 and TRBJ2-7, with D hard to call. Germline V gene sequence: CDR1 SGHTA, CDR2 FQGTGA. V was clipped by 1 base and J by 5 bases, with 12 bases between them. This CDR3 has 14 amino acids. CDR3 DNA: TGTGCCAGCAGCTTAAAGAACTCGAAGGACGAGCAGTACTTC. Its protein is CASSLKNSKDEQYF.

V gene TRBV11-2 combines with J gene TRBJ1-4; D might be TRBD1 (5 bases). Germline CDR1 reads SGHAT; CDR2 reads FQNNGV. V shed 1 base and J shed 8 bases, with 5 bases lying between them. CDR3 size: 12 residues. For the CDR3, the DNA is TGTGCCAGCAGCTTAGGGGGCGAAAAACTGTTTTTT. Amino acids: CASSLGGEKLFF.

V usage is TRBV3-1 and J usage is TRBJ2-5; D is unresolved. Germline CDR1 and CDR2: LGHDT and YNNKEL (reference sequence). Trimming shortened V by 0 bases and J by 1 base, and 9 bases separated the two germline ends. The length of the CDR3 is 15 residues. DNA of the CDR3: TGTGCCAGCAGCCAAGATGGCAGGATCCAAGAGACCCAGTACTTC. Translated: CASSQDGRIQETQYF.

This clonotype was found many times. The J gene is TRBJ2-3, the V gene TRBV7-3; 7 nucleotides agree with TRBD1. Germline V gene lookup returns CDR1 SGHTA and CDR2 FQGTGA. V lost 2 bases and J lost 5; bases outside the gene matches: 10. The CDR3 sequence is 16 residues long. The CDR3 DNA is TGTGCCAGCAGCTTAGGCCTCCAGGGGGAGAGAGATACGCAGTATTTT. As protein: CASSLGLQGERDTQYF.

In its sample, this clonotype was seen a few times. In DNA, the CDR3 is TGTGCCAGCAGTGAGTTCTACCTTGGGACCGGGGAGCTGTTTTTT. It encodes CASSEFYLGTGELFF. The rearrangement joins TRBV2 to TRBJ2-2, with D hard to call. CDR3 length: 15 amino acids. Trimming shortened V by 3 bases and J by 5 bases, and 13 bases separated the two germline ends. Germline CDR1 SNHLY, CDR2 FYNNEI.

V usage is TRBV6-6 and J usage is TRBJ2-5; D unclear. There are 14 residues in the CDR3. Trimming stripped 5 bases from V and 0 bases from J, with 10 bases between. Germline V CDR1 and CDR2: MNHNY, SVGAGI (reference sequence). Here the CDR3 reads CASSPPEYQETQYF. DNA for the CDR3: TGTGCCAGCAGTCCCCCCGAGTACCAAGAGACCCAGTACTTC.

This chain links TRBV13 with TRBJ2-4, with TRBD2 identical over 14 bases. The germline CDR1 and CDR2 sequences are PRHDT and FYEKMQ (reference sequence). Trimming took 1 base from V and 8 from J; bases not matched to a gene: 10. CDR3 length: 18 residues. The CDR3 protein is CASSLEATSGGAEDIQYF. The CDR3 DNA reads TGTGCCAGCAGCTTAGAGGCGACTAGCGGGGGGGCTGAGGACATTCAGTACTTC.

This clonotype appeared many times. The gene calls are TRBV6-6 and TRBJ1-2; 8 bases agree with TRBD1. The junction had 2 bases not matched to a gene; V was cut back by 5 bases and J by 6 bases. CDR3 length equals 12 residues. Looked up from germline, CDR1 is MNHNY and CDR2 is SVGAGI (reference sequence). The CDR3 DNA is TGTGCCAGCAGTCCACAGGGGGATGGCTACACCTTC. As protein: CASSPQGDGYTF.

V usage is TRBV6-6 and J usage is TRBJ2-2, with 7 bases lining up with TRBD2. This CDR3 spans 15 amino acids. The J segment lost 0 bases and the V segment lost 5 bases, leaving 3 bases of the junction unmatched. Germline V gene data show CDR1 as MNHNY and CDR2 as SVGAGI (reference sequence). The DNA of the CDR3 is TGTGCCAGCAGTGGGGGGGACCCGAACACCGGGGAGCTGTTTTTT. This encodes CASSGGDPNTGELFF.

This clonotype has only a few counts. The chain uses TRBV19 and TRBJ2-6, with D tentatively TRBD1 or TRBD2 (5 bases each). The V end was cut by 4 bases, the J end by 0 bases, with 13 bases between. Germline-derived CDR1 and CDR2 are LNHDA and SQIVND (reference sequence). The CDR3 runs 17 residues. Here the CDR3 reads CASSRRGRSSGANVLTF. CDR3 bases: TGTGCCAGTAGTAGACGGGGACGGTCCTCTGGGGCCAACGTCCTGACTTTC.